This TCR beta chain is from a study of cytotoxic CD8 clonotypes in ibrutinib-treated CLL. About the research overall: The patients, over ten relapsed/refractory and roughly 15 treatment-naive, included about 17 who were IGHV unmutated.

As concerns this clone: Its antigen remains unknown.

Study-wide results and caveats: At baseline, clonality was higher than in age-matched healthy donors and correlated with CD8+ counts.

Using immunoSEQ multiplex PCR, the repertoire was profiled, and TCRdb retains in-frame clones only, with some absent. The sample contains about 300,000 clones, approximately 76% of which appear only once. CDR1 is KGHSH and CDR2 is LQKENI in the germline V gene. V was trimmed by 2 bases and J by 3 bases, leaving 5 bases between them. CDR3 length equals 13 residues. The sequence was obtained from a human donor with chronic lymphocytic leukemia. The genes are TRBV18 and TRBJ1-5; possibly TRBD1 for D (5 bases). The sequencing used PBMCs, collected at disease progression, from a patient treated with ibrutinib. CDR3 DNA sequence: TGTGCCAGCTCACCAGGGGCCAATCAGCCCCAGCATTTT. Amino acids: CASSPGANQPQHF.